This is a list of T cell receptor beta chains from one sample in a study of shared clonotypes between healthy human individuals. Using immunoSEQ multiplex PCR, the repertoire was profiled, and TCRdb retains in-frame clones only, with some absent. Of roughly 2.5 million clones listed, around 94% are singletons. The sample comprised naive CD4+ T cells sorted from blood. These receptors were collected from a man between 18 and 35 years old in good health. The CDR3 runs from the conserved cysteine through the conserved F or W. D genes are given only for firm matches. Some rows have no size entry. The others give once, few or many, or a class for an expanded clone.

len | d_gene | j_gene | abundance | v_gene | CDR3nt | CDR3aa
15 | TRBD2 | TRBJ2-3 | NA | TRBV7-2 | TGTGCCAGCAGCCAGCTAGCGGGGAGCACAGATACGCAGTATTTT | CASSQLAGSTDTQYF
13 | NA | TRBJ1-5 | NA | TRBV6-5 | TGTGCCAGCAGTTACTTGGGAGCTCAGCCCCAGCATTTT | CASSYLGAQPQHF
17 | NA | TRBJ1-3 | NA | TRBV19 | TGTGCCAGTAGTATAAGCCTCGGTCAGGCGAGTGGAAACACCATATATTTT | CASSISLGQASGNTIYF
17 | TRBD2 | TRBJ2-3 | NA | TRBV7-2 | TGTGCCAGCAGCCCCCCGACTAGCGGGAGGCGCACAGATACGCAGTATTTT | CASSPPTSGRRTDTQYF
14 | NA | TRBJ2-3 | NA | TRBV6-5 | TGTGCCAGCAGTTCGACAGGCTTCACAGATACGCAGTATTTT | CASSSTGFTDTQYF
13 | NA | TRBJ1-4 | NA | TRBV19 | TGTGCCAGTCAAGACAGAAGAACTGAAAAACTGTTTTTT | CASQDRRTEKLFF
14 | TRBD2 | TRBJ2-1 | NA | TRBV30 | TGTGCCTGGAGGTTAGCGGGAAGGTACAATGAGCAGTTCTTC | CAWRLAGRYNEQFF
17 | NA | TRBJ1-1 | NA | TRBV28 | TGTGCCAGCAGTTTGAATTCAGGGGCCCATGAGAACACTGAAGCTTTCTTT | CASSLNSGAHENTEAFF
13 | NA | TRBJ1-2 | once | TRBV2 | TGTGCCAGCAGTGAACCCGGGAAGCATGGCTACACCTTC | CASSEPGKHGYTF
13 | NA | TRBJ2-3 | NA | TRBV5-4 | TGTGCCAGCAGCCCCGCCAGCACAGATACGCAGTATTTT | CASSPASTDTQYF
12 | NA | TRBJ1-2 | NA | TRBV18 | TGTGCCAGCTCACCACTCGGCGGAAACTACACCTTC | CASSPLGGNYTF
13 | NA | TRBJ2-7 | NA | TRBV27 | TGTGCCAGCAGTCCCCCCGGCGCGTACGAGCAGTACTTC | CASSPPGAYEQYF
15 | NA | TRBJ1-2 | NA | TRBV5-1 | TGCGCCAGCAGCTTCCAGCCCACTACTAACTATGGCTACACCTTC | CASSFQPTTNYGYTF
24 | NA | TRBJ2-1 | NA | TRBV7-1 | TGTGCCAGCAGCTCACCGACAGGGGGCGCCGGGACTAGCAGAAGAACCGTCTCCTACAATGAGCAGTTCTTC | CASSSPTGGAGTSRRTVSYNEQFF
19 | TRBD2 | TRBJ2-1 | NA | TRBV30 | TGTGCCTGGAGTAGAAGCGGGGGGACTAGCGGCACCGTAAACAATGAGCAGTTCTTC | CAWSRSGGTSGTVNNEQFF
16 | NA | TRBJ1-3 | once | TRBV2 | TGTGCCAGCAGTGACGTGGGCTCGGGCTCTGGAAACACCATATATTTT | CASSDVGSGSGNTIYF
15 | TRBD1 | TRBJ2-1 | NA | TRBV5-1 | TGCGCCAGCAGCCTGGATGGGACAGGGGTCGATGAGCAGTTCTTC | CASSLDGTGVDEQFF
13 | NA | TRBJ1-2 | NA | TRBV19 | TGTGCCAGTAGTTACGACAGGTTGGGCGGCTACACCTTC | CASSYDRLGGYTF
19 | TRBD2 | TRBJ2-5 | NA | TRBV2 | TGTGCCAGCAGTGGGAGCCCACCAGCGGGGGATTGGATTTGGGAGACCCAGTACTTC | CASSGSPPAGDWIWETQYF
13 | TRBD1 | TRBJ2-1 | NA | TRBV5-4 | TGTGCCAGCAGCGGACAGGGGAGAGATGAGCAGTTCTTC | CASSGQGRDEQFF
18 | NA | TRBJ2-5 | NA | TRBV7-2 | TGTGCCAGCAGCTTAGGACCTAGGGATAGAGGCTTCCAAGAGACCCAGTACTTC | CASSLGPRDRGFQETQYF
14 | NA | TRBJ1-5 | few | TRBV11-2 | TGTGCCAGCAGCCAGGGCTTTAGCAATCAGCCCCAGCATTTT | CASSQGFSNQPQHF
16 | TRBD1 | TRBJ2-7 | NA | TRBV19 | TGTGCCAGTACCTCTGGCGGCGGACAGGGTACCTACGAGCAGTACTTC | CASTSGGGQGTYEQYF
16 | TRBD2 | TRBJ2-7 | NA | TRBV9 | TGTGCCAGCAGCGTTGGGGCAGCGGGAAGCTCCTACGAGCAGTACTTC | CASSVGAAGSSYEQYF
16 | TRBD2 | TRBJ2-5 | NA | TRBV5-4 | TGTGCCAGCAGCTCGAAACTAGCGGGGGATCAAGAGACCCAGTACTTC | CASSSKLAGDQETQYF
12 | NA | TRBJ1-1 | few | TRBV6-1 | TGTGCCTGCAGGGTGGGGGGCACTGAAGCTTTCTTT | CACRVGGTEAFF
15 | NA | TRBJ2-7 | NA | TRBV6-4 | TGTGCCAGCAGTGACTCGAGACTTAGCTCCTACGAGCAGTACTTC | CASSDSRLSSYEQYF
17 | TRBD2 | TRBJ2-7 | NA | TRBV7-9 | TGTGCCAGCAGTTTAGGACTAGCGGGAGTCCCCACCTACGAGCAGTACTTC | CASSLGLAGVPTYEQYF
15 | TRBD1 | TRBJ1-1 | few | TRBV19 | TGTGCCAGTAGTATCGGGGACAGAATTAACACTGAAGCTTTCTTT | CASSIGDRINTEAFF
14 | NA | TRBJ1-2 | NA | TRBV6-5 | TGTGCCAGCAGTTACCTAGGGACCTCTTATGGCTACACCTTC | CASSYLGTSYGYTF
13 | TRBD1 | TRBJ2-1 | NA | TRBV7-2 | TGTGCCAGCAGCTATACCGACAGGGACGGGCAGTTCTTC | CASSYTDRDGQFF
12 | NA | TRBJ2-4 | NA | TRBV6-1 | TGTGCCAGCACTCCCGACAAAAACATTCAGTACTTC | CASTPDKNIQYF
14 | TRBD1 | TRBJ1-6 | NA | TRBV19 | TGTGCCAGTAGTATACAACAGGGGTCTTCACCCCTCCACTTT | CASSIQQGSSPLHF
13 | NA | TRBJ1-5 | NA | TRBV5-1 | TGCGCCAGCAGCCCTGCGCCGGCCCAGCCCCAGCATTTT | CASSPAPAQPQHF
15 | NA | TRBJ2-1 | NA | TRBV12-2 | TGTGCAAGTCGCTTCCTAGCGGTCCTTTACAATGAGCAGTTCTTC | CASRFLAVLYNEQFF
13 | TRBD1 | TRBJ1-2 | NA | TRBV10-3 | TGTGCCATCAGTGGGGGACAGGGGGACGGCTACACCTTC | CAISGGQGDGYTF
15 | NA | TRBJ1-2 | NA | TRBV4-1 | TGCGCCAGCAGCCTTGCTTCCCAGGGAATAGATTCCTACACCTTC | CASSLASQGIDSYTF
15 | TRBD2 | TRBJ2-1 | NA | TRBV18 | TGTGCCAGCTCATATGGACTAGCGGATTACAATGAGCAGTTCTTC | CASSYGLADYNEQFF
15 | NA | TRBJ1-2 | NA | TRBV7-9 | TGTGCCAGCAGCTTGAGTCGTGGGATCCCCTATGGCTACACCTTC | CASSLSRGIPYGYTF
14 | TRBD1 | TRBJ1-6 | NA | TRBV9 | TGTGCCAGCAGCGAGGGACAGAATAATTCACCCCTCCACTTT | CASSEGQNNSPLHF
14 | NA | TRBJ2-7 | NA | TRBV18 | TGTGCCAGCTCACCTGGAGGGACTTCCTACGAGCAGTACTTC | CASSPGGTSYEQYF
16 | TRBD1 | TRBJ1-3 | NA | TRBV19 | TGTGCCAGTAGCCCTGCCGGGACAGCTTCTGGAAACACCATATATTTT | CASSPAGTASGNTIYF
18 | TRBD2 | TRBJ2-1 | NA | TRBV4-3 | TGCGCCAGCAGCCAATATCGTTCTAGCGGGAGCACCTACAATGAGCAGTTCTTC | CASSQYRSSGSTYNEQFF
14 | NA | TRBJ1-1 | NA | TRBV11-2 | TGTGCCAGCAGCTCGGCCCGAGGGACGGTTGAAGCTTTCTTT | CASSSARGTVEAFF
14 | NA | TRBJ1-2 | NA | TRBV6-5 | TGTGCCAGCAGTTTCCTACAGGGAAACCATGGCTACACCTTC | CASSFLQGNHGYTF
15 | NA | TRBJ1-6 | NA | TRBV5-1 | TGCGCCAGCAGCGTTGGGATACAGGGTACTTCACCCCTCCACTTT | CASSVGIQGTSPLHF
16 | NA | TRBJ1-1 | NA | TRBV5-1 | TGCGCCAGCAGCTTGGTTGGCGGCCAGATGAACACTGAAGCTTTCTTT | CASSLVGGQMNTEAFF
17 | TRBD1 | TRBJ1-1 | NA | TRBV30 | TGTGCCTGGATTTTATTTCGTCAGGGGGCCGTGAACACTGAAGCTTTCTTT | CAWILFRQGAVNTEAFF
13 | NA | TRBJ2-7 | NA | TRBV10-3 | TGTGCCATCAAGGCCAGGGGGGGCGACGAGCAGTACTTC | CAIKARGGDEQYF
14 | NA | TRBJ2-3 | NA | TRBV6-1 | TGTGCCAGCAGGGTCTCAGGGGCCACAGATACGCAGTATTTT | CASRVSGATDTQYF
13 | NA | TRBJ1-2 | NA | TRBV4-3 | TGCGCCAGCAGCCAAGATAGGAGGGATGGCTACACCTTC | CASSQDRRDGYTF
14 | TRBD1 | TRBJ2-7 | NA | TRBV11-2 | TGTGCCAGCAGGATAACAGGGGGTAGCTACGAGCAGTACTTC | CASRITGGSYEQYF
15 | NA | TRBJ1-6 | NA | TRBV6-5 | TGTGCCAGCAGTGGATCACAGGGACCTAATTCACCCCTCCACTTT | CASSGSQGPNSPLHF
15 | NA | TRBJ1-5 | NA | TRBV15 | TGTGCCACCAGCAGTGAGGGAGGTTCCAATCAGCCCCAGCATTTT | CATSSEGGSNQPQHF
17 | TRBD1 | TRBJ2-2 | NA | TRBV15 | TGTGCCACCAGCAGAGACCCCGGACAGGGGTTCGCAAGGGAGCTGTTTTTT | CATSRDPGQGFARELFF
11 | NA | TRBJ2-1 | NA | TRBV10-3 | TGTGCCATCAGTGACCTAAGTGAGCAGTTCTTC | CAISDLSEQFF
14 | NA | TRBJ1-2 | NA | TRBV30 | TGTGCCTGGAGTGTCTTGAGGGGTGTCTATGGCTACACCTTC | CAWSVLRGVYGYTF